These 26 T cell receptor beta chains came from one sample sequenced in a study of early T cells in non-severe SARS-CoV-2 infection (dated by TCRdb to about 2021). The library was obtained by 5' RACE. This sample was sequenced with a NextSeq 500. The raw public reads went through TCRdb reprocessing: fastp at Q25, MiXCR clone calling, in-frame beta chains kept. Merged by CDR3 protein, the rows form single entries marked with the most common genes and DNA. The sample table records about 32,000 distinct CDR3 sequences; around 9% of these occur just once. Jointly, the top ten make up about 12% of the sample. The sample was whole blood. The origin of the receptors is an adult who was a healthcare worker with PCR-confirmed SARS-CoV-2 infection or an uninfected control (not recorded which).

This clonotype was observed many times. CDR3 sequence: CASSRGDPDIQYF. The CDR3 DNA follows: TGTGCCAGCAGCCGGGGGGACCCGGACATTCAGTACTTC. The V call is TRBV27, the J call TRBJ2-4; 7 nucleotides align to TRBD2. CDR1 and CDR2 (germline): MNHEY, SMNVEV (reference sequence). This CDR3 contains 13 residues. With V trimmed by 6 bases and J by 8 bases, 7 bases remained unmatched.

The table lists this clonotype with many counts. This chain connects TRBV7-6 to TRBJ2-7; no clear D gene. Trimming left V 5 bases short and J 6 bases short, with 14 bases between. Germline values: CDR1 SGHVS, CDR2 FNYEAQ. The CDR3 covers 13 residues. CDR3 in amino acids: CASSPQESSEQYF. The DNA for the CDR3 is TGTGCCAGCAGCCCCCAAGAGTCCAGCGAGCAGTACTTC.

The table lists this clonotype with many counts. This rearrangement joins TRBV12-3 or TRBV12-4 to TRBJ2-7; D may be TRBD1 or TRBD2 (6 bases each). The CDR3 runs to 16 residues. Trimming removed 6 bases at V and 0 bases at J, with 18 bases between. CDR3: CASSDLGGGSSYEQYF. The CDR3 DNA reads as TGTGCCAGCAGCGATCTGGGGGGCGGAAGCTCCTACGAGCAGTACTTC.

The chain couples TRBV10-3 to TRBJ1-2; TRBD1 might be the D (6 bases). This CDR3 has 12 amino acids. Between the trimmed V and J ends, which lost 10 bases and 3 bases, there was a span of 12 bases. Germline V gene sequence: CDR1 ENHRY, CDR2 SYGVKD. This CDR3 reads CATRGHDYGYTF. Written as DNA, the CDR3 is TGTGCCACCAGGGGCCATGACTATGGCTACACCTTC.

The chain employs TRBV6-1 and TRBJ2-1; unclear D gene. The ends were cut back, 5 bases at V and 2 bases at J, with 10 bases in the middle. Looked up from germline, CDR1 is MNHNS and CDR2 is SASEGT. CDR3 length: 14 amino acids. Here the CDR3 reads CASSPRGAYNEQFF. CDR3 DNA: TGTGCCAGCAGTCCCCGAGGTGCCTACAATGAGCAGTTCTTC.

Many counts were recorded for this clonotype. The chain carries TRBV24-1 and TRBJ2-7; a weak D match, TRBD2 (5 bases). V lost 7 bases, J lost 5 bases, and 14 bases lay in between. The length of the CDR3 is 13 residues. Germline lookup yields CDR1 KGHDR and CDR2 SFDVKD. The CDR3, as DNA: TGTGCCACCAGCTCCCCTCGAGGGAACGAGCAGTACTTC. It encodes CATSSPRGNEQYF.

This clonotype occurred many times. This chain connects TRBV11-2 to TRBJ2-7, with D tentatively TRBD1 (5 bases). Looked up from germline, CDR1 is SGHAT and CDR2 is FQNNGV. V lost 4 bases and J lost 2, with 9 bases in between. This CDR3 is 13 amino acids long. The CDR3 nucleotides read TGTGCCAGCAGCTCAGGGCAGCCCTACGAGCAGTACTTC. It yields the protein CASSSGQPYEQYF.

About this clonotype itself: A much more abundant neighbour one base away suggests this may be a read error. J is TRBJ1-2 and V is TRBV27; D is unclear. CDR1 is MNHEY, CDR2 SMNVEV, per germline (reference sequence). CDR3 length: 13 residues. The CDR3 region is CVSSLTGNYGYTF. The CDR3 nucleotides are TGTGTCAGCAGCTTGACCGGAAACTATGGCTACACCTTC.

This clonotype has at least ten counts. The chain's CDR3 is CASSPPGDYGYTF. The CDR3, as DNA: TGTGCCAGCAGTCCCCCAGGGGACTATGGCTACACCTTC. The J gene is TRBJ1-2, the V gene TRBV12-3 or TRBV12-4; possibly TRBD1 for D (6 bases). Trimming removed 5 bases at V and 3 bases at J, with 10 bases between. The CDR3 contains 13 residues.

The J gene is TRBJ1-5, the V gene TRBV29-1, with no clear D. Trimming pared 6 bases from V and 4 bases from J, leaving 10 bases between. CDR3 length: 12 residues. Germline CDR1 reads SQVTM; CDR2 reads ANQGSEA. The CDR3 bases are TGCAGCGTCCGGAACATAAATCAGCCCCAGCATTTT. As protein: CSVRNINQPQHF.

As concerns this clonotype: Given a much more abundant clone one base away, this may be a read error. The CDR3 ends on some other residue instead of the conserved phenylalanine or tryptophan, so this is likely a read error. J is TRBJ1-1 and V is TRBV20-1; the D is unclear. The CDR3 has 18 amino acids. Per germline, CDR1 DFQATT and CDR2 SNEGSKA (reference sequence). Between the trimmed V and J ends, which lost 0 bases and 0 bases, there was a span of 20 bases. CDR3 region: CSARDPSIGLVMNTEAFS. DNA for the CDR3: TGCAGTGCTAGAGACCCCTCGATCGGATTGGTTATGAACACTGAAGCTTTCTCT.

The chain joins TRBV6-5 to TRBJ2-1, with 9 nucleotides matching TRBD2. CDR3 size: 15 residues. Trimming took 0 bases from V and 5 from J; bases not matched to a gene: 2. Germline values: CDR1 MNHEY, CDR2 SVGAGI. The CDR3 DNA follows: TGTGCCAGCAGTTACTCGACTAGCGGACACAATGAGCAGTTCTTC. Residues: CASSYSTSGHNEQFF.

The rearrangement links TRBV12-3 or TRBV12-4 to TRBJ1-5, with a weak D call TRBD1 (6 bases). V was trimmed by 4 bases and J by 2 bases, leaving 12 bases between them. CDR3 length: 15 amino acids. CDR3 sequence reads: CASSSQGMGNQPQHF. The CDR3 DNA follows: TGTGCCAGCAGTTCCCAGGGGATGGGCAATCAGCCCCAGCATTTT.

In this sample, this clonotype turned up a few times. This chain links TRBV20-1 with TRBJ2-4; 8 bases are shared with TRBD2. CDR3 length: 14 amino acids. V lost 7 bases to trimming and J lost 6 bases; unmatched junction nucleotides: 11. Germline CDR1 reads DFQATT; CDR2 reads SNEGSKA (reference sequence). CDR3 nucleotides: TGCAGTGGCCGGGAGGGGATGGGCATAAACATTCAGTACTTC. Its translation is CSGREGMGINIQYF.

The V gene is TRBV10-3, the J gene TRBJ2-3; 7 bases agree with TRBD1. There are 15 residues in the CDR3. Per the germline V gene, CDR1 is ENHRY and CDR2 is SYGVKD. V shed 5 bases, J shed 0 bases, and the junction held 5 bases outside the gene matches. This chain's CDR3 is CAISTGQRSTDTQYF. CDR3 bases: TGTGCCATCAGTACGGGACAGCGTAGCACAGATACGCAGTATTTT.

The chain couples TRBV12-3 or TRBV12-4 to TRBJ1-1, with D perhaps TRBD1 (6 bases). The CDR3 runs 15 residues. Trimming stripped 7 bases from V and 1 base from J, with 16 bases between. The CDR3 loop reads CASKDGGQGNTEAFF. The CDR3 DNA reads as TGTGCCAGCAAGGACGGGGGGCAAGGGAACACTGAAGCTTTCTTT.

The table lists this clonotype with many counts. The V gene is TRBV15, the J gene TRBJ2-5, with a weak D call TRBD1 (6 bases). The CDR3 contains 15 residues. Trimming cost V 0 bases and J 5 bases, with 13 bases left between them. Germline lookup yields CDR1 LNHNV and CDR2 YYDKDF (reference sequence). DNA of the CDR3: TGTGCCACCAGCAGAGATGATGGGGGCCGGGAGACCCAGTACTTC. Its translation: CATSRDDGGRETQYF.

This sequence joins TRBV21-1 and TRBJ1-2; the D segment call TRBD1 is taken from the table without a DNA check. TRBV21-1 is shown as a pseudogene. This CDR3 comprises 18 residues. CDR3 nucleotides: TGTGCCAGCAGCTCCAGAGGGGACAGGGGACCGTGGAACTATGGCTACACCTTC. Protein: CASSSRGDRGPWNYGYTF.

This clonotype appeared many times. V is TRBV12-5 and J is TRBJ2-7; 7 bases fit TRBD1. V lost 2 bases and J lost 4; bases outside the gene matches: 8. Germline CDR1 reads LGHNT; CDR2 reads FRNRAP. This CDR3 is 15 amino acids long. CDR3 coding DNA: TGTGCTAGTGGTTTGATGAGGACAGGAGATTACGAGCAGTACTTC. As protein: CASGLMRTGDYEQYF.

This clonotype was seen at least ten times. This sequence joins TRBV30 and TRBJ1-4, with D unclear. This CDR3 spans 15 amino acids. Germline-derived CDR1 and CDR2 are GTSNPN and SVGIG (reference sequence). Trimming shortened V by 0 bases and J by 0 bases, and 8 bases separated the two germline ends. The CDR3, as DNA: TGTGCCTGGAGTGTGGGAAGGGCAACTAATGAAAAACTGTTTTTT. Its translation: CAWSVGRATNEKLFF.

Many counts were recorded for this clonotype. V and J are TRBV27 and TRBJ2-1, with 10 bases identical to TRBD2. Germline trimming cut 4 bases from V and 7 bases from J; bases unmatched to any gene: 4. The CDR3 totals 14 residues. CDR1 is MNHEY and CDR2 is SMNVEV in the germline V gene (reference sequence). The DNA for the CDR3 is TGTGCCAGCAGTTCCCAAGCGGGAGGGAATGAGCAGTTCTTC. Protein sequence: CASSSQAGGNEQFF.

The J gene is TRBJ2-2, the V gene TRBV3-1, with unresolved D. The CDR3 runs 15 residues. CDR1 LGHDT and CDR2 YNNKEL come from the germline V gene (reference sequence). V lost 0 bases and J 4 bases, leaving 9 bases between the germline ends. The CDR3 spells CASSQEEVSTGELFF. The CDR3 DNA reads TGTGCCAGCAGCCAAGAAGAGGTCAGCACCGGGGAGCTGTTTTTT.

This clonotype was seen many times. J is TRBJ2-1 and V is TRBV7-8; D unclear. Per the germline V gene, CDR1 is SGHVS and CDR2 is FQNEAQ. The CDR3 is 11 amino acids. The V end was cut by 5 bases, the J end by 8 bases, with 7 bases between. The chain's CDR3 is CASSLIDEQFF. CDR3 in DNA: TGTGCCAGCAGCCTCATAGATGAGCAGTTCTTC.

CDR3 nucleotide sequence: TGTGCCAGCAGTAACAGGGGGCTCTCTAACTATGGCTACACCTTC. Residues: CASSNRGLSNYGYTF. This chain uses TRBV3-1 with TRBJ1-2, with 9 positions matching TRBD1. V dropped 6 bases and J dropped 0; count of bases not matched to a gene: 5. Germline values: CDR1 LGHDT, CDR2 YNNKEL (reference sequence). The CDR3 sequence is 15 residues long.

In this sample, this clonotype turned up many times. This chain joins TRBV6-5 and TRBJ2-4; possible D gene TRBD1, 5 bases. The CDR3 totals 14 residues. V dropped 7 bases and J dropped 0 bases, with 10 bases sitting between them. Germline CDR1 reads MNHEY; CDR2 reads SVGAGI. The CDR3 here is CASKTELAKNIQYF. In DNA, the CDR3 is TGTGCCAGCAAGACAGAACTAGCCAAAAACATTCAGTACTTC.

This clonotype has ten or more counts. The CDR3 is CASLSRGHGNTEAFF. CDR3 coding DNA: TGTGCCAGCCTATCCAGGGGGCACGGGAACACTGAAGCTTTCTTT. The chain joins TRBV18 to TRBJ1-1, with TRBD1 identical over 8 bases. The ends lost 8 bases at V and 1 base at J; junction bases unmatched: 9. The CDR3 loop spans 15 amino acids. Germline CDR1 is KGHSH and CDR2 is LQKENI.